One TCR beta chain is described in this entry. Antigen: not known. This CDR3 contains 13 residues. Between the trimmed V and J ends, which lost 4 bases and 1 base, there was a span of 7 bases. The germline gives CDR1 LNHDA, CDR2 SQIVND (reference sequence). The data were taken from a study of CD8 T cells in ankylosing spondylitis. Quantitative 5'-RACE with molecular barcodes produced the TCR beta libraries. From the 5' RACE reads, TCRdb called clonotypes with MiXCR, one entry per CDR3 protein. This sample has a few hundred thousand distinct CDR3 sequences, with around 20% found just once. Study-level findings and limits: Disease-linked clones were reportedly significantly enriched in matched ankylosing spondylitis synovial fluid. Among TCR beta sequences, a motif of eight highly homologous variants appeared characteristic of ankylosing spondylitis blood. CD8+ by phenotype, disease-linked clones were relatively rare in peripheral blood. Prior literature has documented some motif variants in synovial fluid and blood from reactive arthritis.

The origin of this receptor is a male donor with ankylosing spondylitis. The chain is built from TRBV19 and TRBJ2-5; the D is unclear. Sequenced input: blood, either unsorted or a sorted T cell fraction (not recorded which). The CDR3 nucleotides are TGTGCCAGTAGTACCGCAGTCCAAGAGACCCAGTACTTC. It yields the protein CASSTAVQETQYF.